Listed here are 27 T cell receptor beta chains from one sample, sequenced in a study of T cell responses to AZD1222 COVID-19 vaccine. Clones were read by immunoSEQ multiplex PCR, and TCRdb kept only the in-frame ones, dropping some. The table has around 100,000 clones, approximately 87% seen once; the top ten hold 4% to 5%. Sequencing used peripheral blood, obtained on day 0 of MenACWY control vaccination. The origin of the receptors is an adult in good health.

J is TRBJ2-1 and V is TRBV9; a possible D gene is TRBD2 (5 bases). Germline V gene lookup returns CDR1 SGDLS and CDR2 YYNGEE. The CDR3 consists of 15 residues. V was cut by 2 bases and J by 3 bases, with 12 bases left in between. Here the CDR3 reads CASSVSEGLYNEQFF. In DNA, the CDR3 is TGTGCCAGCAGCGTTTCCGAGGGCCTCTACAATGAGCAGTTCTTC.

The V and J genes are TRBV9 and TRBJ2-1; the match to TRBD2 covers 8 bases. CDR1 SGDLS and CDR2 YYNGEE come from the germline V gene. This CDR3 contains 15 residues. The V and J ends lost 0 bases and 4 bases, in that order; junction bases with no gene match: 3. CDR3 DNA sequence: TGTGCCAGCAGCGTAGGGCTAGCGGGTTACAATGAGCAGTTCTTC. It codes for CASSVGLAGYNEQFF. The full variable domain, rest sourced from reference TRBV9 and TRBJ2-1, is DSGVTQTPKHLITATGQRVTLRCSPRSGDLSVYWYQQSLDQGLQFLIQYYNGEERAKGNILERFSAQQFPDLHSELNLSSLELGDSALYFCASSVGLAGYNEQFFGPGTRLTVL.

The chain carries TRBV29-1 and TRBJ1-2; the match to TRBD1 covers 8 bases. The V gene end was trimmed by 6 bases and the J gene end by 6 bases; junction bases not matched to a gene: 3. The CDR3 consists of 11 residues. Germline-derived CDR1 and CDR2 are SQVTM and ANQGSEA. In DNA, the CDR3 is TGCAGCGTACAGGGGGGGGATGGCTACACCTTC. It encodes CSVQGGDGYTF.

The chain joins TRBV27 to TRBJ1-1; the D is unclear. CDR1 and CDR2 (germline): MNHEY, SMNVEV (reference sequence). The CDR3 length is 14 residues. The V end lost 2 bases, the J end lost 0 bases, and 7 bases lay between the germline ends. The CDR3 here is CASSLKQMNTEAFF. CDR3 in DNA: TGTGCCAGCAGTTTAAAACAGATGAACACTGAAGCTTTCTTT.

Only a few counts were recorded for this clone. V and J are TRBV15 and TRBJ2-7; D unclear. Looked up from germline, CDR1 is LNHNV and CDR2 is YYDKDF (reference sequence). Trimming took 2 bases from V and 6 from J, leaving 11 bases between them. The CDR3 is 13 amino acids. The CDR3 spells CATSRTDTSEQYF. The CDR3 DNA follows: TGTGCCACCAGCAGAACCGACACCTCCGAGCAGTACTTC.

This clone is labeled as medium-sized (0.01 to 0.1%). The CDR3 DNA follows: TGTGCCAGCAGCTTAGGACACAGTTCAGATACGCAGTATTTT. This translates into CASSLGHSSDTQYF. The chain carries TRBV11-3 and TRBJ2-3; D call uncertain. Germline V gives CDR1 SGHNT, CDR2 YENEEA. V was shortened by 1 base and J by 4 bases, with 9 bases between the two germline ends. This CDR3 contains 14 residues. The whole variable domain, remainder taken from reference TRBV11-3 and TRBJ2-3, is EAGVVQSPRYKIIEKKQPVAFWCNPISGHNTLYWYLQNLGQGPELLIRYENEEAVDDSQLPKDRFSAERLKGVDSTLKIQPAELGDSAVYLCASSLGHSSDTQYFGPGTRLTVL.

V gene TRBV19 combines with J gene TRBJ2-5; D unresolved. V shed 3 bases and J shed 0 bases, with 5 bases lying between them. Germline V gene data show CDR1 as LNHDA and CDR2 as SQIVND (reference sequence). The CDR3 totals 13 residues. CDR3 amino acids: CASSMTNQETQYF. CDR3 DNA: TGTGCCAGTAGTATGACGAACCAAGAGACCCAGTACTTC. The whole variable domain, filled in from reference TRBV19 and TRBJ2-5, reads DGGITQSPKYLFRKEGQNVTLSCEQNLNHDAMYWYRQDPGQGLRLIYYSQIVNDFQKGDIAEGYSVSREKKESFPLTVTSAQKNPTAFYLCASSMTNQETQYFGPGTRLLVL.

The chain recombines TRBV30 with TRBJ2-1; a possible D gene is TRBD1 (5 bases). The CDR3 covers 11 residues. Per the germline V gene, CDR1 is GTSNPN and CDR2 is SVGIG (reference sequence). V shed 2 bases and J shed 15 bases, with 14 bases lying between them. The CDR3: CAWSTGGQGFF. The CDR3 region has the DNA TGTGCCTGGAGTACCGGTGGCCAGGGGTTCTTC.

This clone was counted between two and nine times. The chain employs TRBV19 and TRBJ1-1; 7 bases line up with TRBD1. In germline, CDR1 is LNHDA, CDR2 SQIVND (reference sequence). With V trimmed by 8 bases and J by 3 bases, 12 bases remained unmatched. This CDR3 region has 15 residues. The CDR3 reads CASAYDRAAYTEAFF. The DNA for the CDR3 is TGTGCCAGTGCGTACGACAGGGCCGCCTACACTGAAGCTTTCTTT.

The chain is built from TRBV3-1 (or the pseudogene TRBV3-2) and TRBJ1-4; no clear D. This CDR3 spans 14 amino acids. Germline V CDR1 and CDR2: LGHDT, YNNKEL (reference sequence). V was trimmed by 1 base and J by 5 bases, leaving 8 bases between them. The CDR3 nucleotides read TGTGCCAGCAGCCAAGTAGGGCGGAATGAAAAACTGTTTTTT. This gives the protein CASSQVGRNEKLFF.

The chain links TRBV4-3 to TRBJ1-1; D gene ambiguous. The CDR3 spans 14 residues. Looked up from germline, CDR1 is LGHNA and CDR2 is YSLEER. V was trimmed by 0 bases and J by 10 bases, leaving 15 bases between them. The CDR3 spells CASSQEGGERGAFF. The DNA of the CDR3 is TGCGCCAGCAGCCAAGAAGGTGGGGAAAGAGGAGCTTTCTTT.

The CDR3 here is CASSLGTAYNEQFF. CDR3 in DNA: TGTGCCAGCAGCTTGGGGACAGCTTACAATGAGCAGTTCTTC. The genes are TRBV5-5 and TRBJ2-1; weak D call: TRBD1 (6 bases). Trimming left V 0 bases short and J 4 bases short, with 8 bases between. The CDR3 is made up of 14 amino acids. CDR1 SGHKS and CDR2 YYEKEE come from the germline V gene (reference sequence).

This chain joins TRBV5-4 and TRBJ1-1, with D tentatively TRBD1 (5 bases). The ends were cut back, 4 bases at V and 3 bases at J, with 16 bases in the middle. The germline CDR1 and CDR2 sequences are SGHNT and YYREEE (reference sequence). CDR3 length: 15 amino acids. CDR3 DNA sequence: TGTGCCAGCAGCGGGACGGGGCGCAGGGACACTGAAGCTTTCTTT. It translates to CASSGTGRRDTEAFF.

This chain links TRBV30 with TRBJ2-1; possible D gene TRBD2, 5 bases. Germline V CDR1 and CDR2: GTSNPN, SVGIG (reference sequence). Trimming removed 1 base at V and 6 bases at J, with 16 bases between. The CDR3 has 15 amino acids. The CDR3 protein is CAWSDLGLSANEQFF. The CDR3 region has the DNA TGTGCCTGGAGTGACCTAGGACTGTCGGCCAATGAGCAGTTCTTC. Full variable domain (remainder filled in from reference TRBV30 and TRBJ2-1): SQTIHQWPATLVQPVGSPLSLECTVEGTSNPNLYWYRQAAGRGLQLLFYSVGIGQISSEVPQNLSASRPQDRQFILSSKKLLLSDSGFYLCAWSDLGLSANEQFFGPGTRLTVL.

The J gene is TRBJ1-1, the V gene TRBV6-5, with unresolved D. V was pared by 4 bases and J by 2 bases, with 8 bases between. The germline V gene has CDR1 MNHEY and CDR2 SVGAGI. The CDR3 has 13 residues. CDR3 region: CASSSDGNTEAFF. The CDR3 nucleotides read TGTGCCAGCAGTTCGGATGGAAACACTGAAGCTTTCTTT.

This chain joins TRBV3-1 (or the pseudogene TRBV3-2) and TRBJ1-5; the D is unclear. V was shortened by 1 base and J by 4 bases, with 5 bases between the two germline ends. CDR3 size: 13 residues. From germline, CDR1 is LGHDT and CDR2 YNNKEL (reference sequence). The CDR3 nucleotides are TGTGCCAGCAGCCAAGCGACGAATCAGCCCCAGCATTTT. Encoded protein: CASSQATNQPQHF.

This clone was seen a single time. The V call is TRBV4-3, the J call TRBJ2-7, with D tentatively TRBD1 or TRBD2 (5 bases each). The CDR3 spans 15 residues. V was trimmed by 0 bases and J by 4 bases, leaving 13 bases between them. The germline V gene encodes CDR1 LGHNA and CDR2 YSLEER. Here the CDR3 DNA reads TGCGCCAGCAGCCAAGATTGGGACGGGTATTACGAGCAGTACTTC. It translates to CASSQDWDGYYEQYF.

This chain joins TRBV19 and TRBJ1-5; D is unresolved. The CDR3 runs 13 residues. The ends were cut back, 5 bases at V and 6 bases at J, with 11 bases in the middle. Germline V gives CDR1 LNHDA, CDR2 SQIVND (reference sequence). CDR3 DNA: TGTGCCAGTAGTCCGGCGGTCCGTCAGCCCCAGCATTTT. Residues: CASSPAVRQPQHF. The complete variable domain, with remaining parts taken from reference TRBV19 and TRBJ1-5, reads DGGITQSPKYLFRKEGQNVTLSCEQNLNHDAMYWYRQDPGQGLRLIYYSQIVNDFQKGDIAEGYSVSREKKESFPLTVTSAQKNPTAFYLCASSPAVRQPQHFGDGTRLSIL.

The chain's CDR3 is CASSLDPFSYEQYF. The CDR3 coding sequence is TGCGCCAGCAGCTTGGATCCTTTCTCCTACGAGCAGTACTTC. The genes are TRBV5-1 and TRBJ2-7; D remains unclear. Trimming left V 0 bases short and J 0 bases short, with 7 bases between. The CDR3 totals 14 residues. Germline V gives CDR1 SGHRS, CDR2 YFSETQ.

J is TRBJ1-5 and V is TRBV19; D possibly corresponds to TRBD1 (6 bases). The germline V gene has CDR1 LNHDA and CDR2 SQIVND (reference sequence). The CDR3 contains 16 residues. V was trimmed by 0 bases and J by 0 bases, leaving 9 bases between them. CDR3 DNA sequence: TGTGCCAGTAGTATAGAGGGGGCAGTTAGCAATCAGCCCCAGCATTTT. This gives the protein CASSIEGAVSNQPQHF.

CDR3 DNA sequence: TGTGCCAGTAGTATCGAGGACAGGGGGAAATCTGGCTACACCTTC. Protein product: CASSIEDRGKSGYTF. The rearrangement joins TRBV19 to TRBJ1-2, with 10 bases fitting TRBD1. Germline assignment: CDR1 LNHDA and CDR2 SQIVND (reference sequence). This CDR3 contains 15 residues. V gave up 3 bases and J gave up 7 bases; unmatched junction bases: 8.

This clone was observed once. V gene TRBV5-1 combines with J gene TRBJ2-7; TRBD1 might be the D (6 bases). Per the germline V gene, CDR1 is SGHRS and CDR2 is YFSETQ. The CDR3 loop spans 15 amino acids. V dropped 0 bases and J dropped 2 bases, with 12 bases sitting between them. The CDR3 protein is CASSLGGTGPYEQYF. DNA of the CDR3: TGCGCCAGCAGCTTGGGGGGTACAGGGCCCTACGAGCAGTACTTC.

The CDR3 DNA is TGTGCCAGCAGCCGGTGGACAGCGAACACCGGGGAGCTGTTTTTT. It specifies CASSRWTANTGELFF. The chain recombines TRBV14 with TRBJ2-2; a possible D gene is TRBD1 (6 bases). V was shortened by 4 bases and J by 0 bases, with 9 bases between the two germline ends. Per germline, CDR1 SGHDN and CDR2 FVKESK. CDR3 length equals 15 residues. Full variable domain (missing parts from reference TRBV14 and TRBJ2-2): EAGVTQFPSHSVIEKGQTVTLRCDPISGHDNLYWYRRVMGKEIKFLLHFVKESKQDESGMPNNRFLAERTGGTYSTLKVQPAELEDSGVYFCASSRWTANTGELFFGEGSRLTVL.

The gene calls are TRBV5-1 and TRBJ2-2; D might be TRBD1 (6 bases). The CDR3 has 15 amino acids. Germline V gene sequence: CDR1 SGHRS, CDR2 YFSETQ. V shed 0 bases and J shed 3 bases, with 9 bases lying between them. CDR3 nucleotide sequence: TGCGCCAGCAGCTTGGCGCAGGGGTACACCGGGGAGCTGTTTTTT. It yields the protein CASSLAQGYTGELFF.

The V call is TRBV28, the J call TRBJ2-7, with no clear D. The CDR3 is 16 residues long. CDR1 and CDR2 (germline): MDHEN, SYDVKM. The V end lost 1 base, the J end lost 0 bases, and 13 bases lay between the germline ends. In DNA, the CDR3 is TGTGCCAGCAGTTTATCATTCGCCCCCAGCTCCTACGAGCAGTACTTC. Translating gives CASSLSFAPSSYEQYF. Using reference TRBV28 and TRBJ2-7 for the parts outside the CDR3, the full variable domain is DVKVTQSSRYLVKRTGEKVFLECVQDMDHENMFWYRQDPGLGLRLIYFSYDVKMKEKGDIPEGYSVSREKKERFSLILESASTNQTSMYLCASSLSFAPSSYEQYFGPGTRLTVT.

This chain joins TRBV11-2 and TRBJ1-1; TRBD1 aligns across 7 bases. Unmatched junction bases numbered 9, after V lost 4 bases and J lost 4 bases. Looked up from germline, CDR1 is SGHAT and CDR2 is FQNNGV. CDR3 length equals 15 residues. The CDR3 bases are TGTGCCAGCAGCTCCAACAGGGGCGGTATCACTGAAGCTTTCTTT. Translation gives CASSSNRGGITEAFF.

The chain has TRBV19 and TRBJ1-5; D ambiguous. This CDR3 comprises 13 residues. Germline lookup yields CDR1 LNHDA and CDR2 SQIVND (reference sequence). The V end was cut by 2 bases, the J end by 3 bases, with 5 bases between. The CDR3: CASSIKNNQPQHF. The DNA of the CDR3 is TGTGCCAGTAGTATAAAAAACAATCAGCCCCAGCATTTT.